These 22 T cell receptor beta chains were all obtained from the same sample, sequenced in a study of shared clonotypes between healthy human individuals. Sequencing was performed with immunoSEQ multiplex PCR; in TCRdb, only in-frame clones are kept and a portion is missing. This sample has approximately 600,000 clones; roughly 95% occur once, and the top ten carry 0.11%. The naive CD8 fraction comprised CD45RO-negative cells positively selected for CCR7 and excluded terminally differentiated effector memory CD45RA+ cells. Sequencing input: naive CD8+ T cells sorted from blood. The receptor source for this set is a woman younger than 45 in good health.

V gene TRBV7-9 combines with J gene TRBJ2-1; D is uncertain. Trimming removed 5 bases from V and 7 bases from J, with 12 bases in between. Per germline, CDR1 SEHNR and CDR2 FQNEAQ (reference sequence). The CDR3 has 13 amino acids. CDR3 residues: CASSPPGSNEQFF. DNA of the CDR3: TGTGCCAGCAGCCCGCCCGGAAGTAATGAGCAGTTCTTC. The full variable domain, with the rest looked up from reference TRBV7-9 and TRBJ2-1, is DTGVSQNPRHKITKRGQNVTFRCDPISEHNRLYWYRQTLGQGPEFLTYFQNEAQLEKSRLLSDRFSAERPKGSFSTLEIQRTEQGDSAMYLCASSPPGSNEQFFGPGTRLTVL.

This chain uses TRBV29-1 with TRBJ2-5; D uncertain. Germline assignment: CDR1 SQVTM and CDR2 ANQGSEA. This CDR3 comprises 12 residues. V shed 6 bases and J shed 5 bases, with 13 bases lying between them. CDR3 nucleotides: TGCAGCGTGCTATGGACCCTGGAGACCCAGTACTTC. This encodes CSVLWTLETQYF.

This chain connects TRBV9 to TRBJ2-7; D remains unclear. The CDR3 is 12 amino acids. CDR1 SGDLS and CDR2 YYNGEE come from the germline V gene. V was cut by 0 bases and J by 7 bases, with 8 bases left in between. CDR3 DNA: TGTGCCAGCAGCGTAGGGCTGGGGGAGCAGTACTTC. Its translation: CASSVGLGEQYF.

This sequence joins TRBV19 and TRBJ1-1, with 8 bases lining up with TRBD1. The J segment lost 1 base and the V segment lost 3 bases, leaving 7 bases of the junction unmatched. CDR1 and CDR2 (germline): LNHDA, SQIVND (reference sequence). The CDR3 loop spans 16 amino acids. The CDR3 loop reads CASSMPWTGRNTEAFF. In DNA, the CDR3 is TGTGCCAGTAGTATGCCTTGGACAGGGAGGAACACTGAAGCTTTCTTT.

J is TRBJ1-5 and V is TRBV27, with 8 nucleotides matching TRBD1. The CDR3 covers 14 residues. Germline CDR1 is MNHEY and CDR2 is SMNVEV (reference sequence). After removal of 7 bases from V and 2 bases from J, the junction contained 4 bases not matched to a gene. The CDR3 coding sequence is TGTGCCAGCAAACCGACAGGGGGCAATCAGCCCCAGCATTTT. Encoded protein: CASKPTGGNQPQHF.

In the case of this clone: Other DNA sequences in the same sample also yield this CDR3. The chain links TRBV7-9 to TRBJ2-7; 9 positions agree with TRBD1. Trimming at V came to 6 bases and at J to 3 bases, leaving 3 bases not matched to a gene. Germline CDR1 and CDR2: SEHNR and FQNEAQ (reference sequence). The CDR3 loop spans 13 amino acids. The CDR3 region has the DNA TGTGCCAGCAGTTTGGACAGGGGCTACGAGCAGTACTTC. As protein: CASSLDRGYEQYF.

With respect to this clone: This same CDR3 is encoded by further DNA sequences in the sample. The V and J genes are TRBV28 and TRBJ2-7; TRBD1 matches 10 bases. Germline CDR1 is MDHEN and CDR2 is SYDVKM. This CDR3 is 14 amino acids long. Trimming cost V 5 bases and J 2 bases; bases outside gene matches: 3. The CDR3 loop is CASSPGQGAYEQYF. As DNA, the CDR3 is TGTGCCAGCAGTCCTGGACAGGGGGCCTACGAGCAGTACTTC. The whole variable domain, remainder taken from reference TRBV28 and TRBJ2-7, is DVKVTQSSRYLVKRTGEKVFLECVQDMDHENMFWYRQDPGLGLRLIYFSYDVKMKEKGDIPEGYSVSREKKERFSLILESASTNQTSMYLCASSPGQGAYEQYFGPGTRLTVT.

The V gene is TRBV6-5, the J gene TRBJ2-5; D call uncertain. Germline V gene sequence: CDR1 MNHEY, CDR2 SVGAGI. The V gene lost 4 bases and the J gene lost 5 bases, with 8 bases spanning the gap. This CDR3 comprises 12 residues. CDR3 coding DNA: TGTGCCAGCAGTTTAGCCGGGGAGACCCAGTACTTC. Protein sequence: CASSLAGETQYF.

The chain employs TRBV9 and TRBJ2-7; a possible D gene is TRBD1 (6 bases). The V gene lost 3 bases and the J gene lost 5 bases, with 15 bases spanning the gap. CDR3 size: 14 residues. Germline CDR1 reads SGDLS; CDR2 reads YYNGEE. The CDR3 sequence: CASSGHRAFHEQYF. The CDR3 DNA reads as TGTGCCAGCAGCGGGCACAGGGCTTTCCACGAGCAGTACTTC.

This clone was detected only once. The chain links TRBV28 to TRBJ2-2; 7 bases align to TRBD2. Trimming took 3 bases from V and 6 from J; bases not matched to a gene: 4. The CDR3 has 14 amino acids. Germline values: CDR1 MDHEN, CDR2 SYDVKM. In nucleotides, the CDR3 is TGTGCCAGCAGTTTTGGCGGGAGCCCCGGGGAGCTGTTTTTT. As protein: CASSFGGSPGELFF.

The chain uses TRBV7-9 and TRBJ1-3, with D tentatively TRBD1 (5 bases). Trimming removed 4 bases from V and 0 bases from J, with 16 bases in between. This CDR3 spans 17 amino acids. Germline V gives CDR1 SEHNR, CDR2 FQNEAQ (reference sequence). The CDR3 bases are TGTGCCAGCAGCTCGGAGGGACCGAGGTTCTCTGGAAACACCATATATTTT. It codes for CASSSEGPRFSGNTIYF.

The chain recombines TRBV28 with TRBJ1-1; tentatively, D is TRBD1 (5 bases). Trimming shortened V by 4 bases and J by 5 bases, and 14 bases separated the two germline ends. Germline assignment: CDR1 MDHEN and CDR2 SYDVKM. The CDR3 contains 14 residues. The CDR3 is CASSWDYGVTEAFF. The CDR3 DNA is TGTGCCAGCAGTTGGGACTACGGGGTAACTGAAGCTTTCTTT.

The chain couples TRBV12-5 to TRBJ1-2, with D possibly matching TRBD1 (6 bases). There are 14 residues in the CDR3. The germline CDR1 and CDR2 sequences are LGHNT and FRNRAP. The V and J ends lost 10 bases and 2 bases respectively, with 17 bases between them. For the CDR3, the DNA is TGTGCTATCTCCTATCAGGGGTCAAACTATGGCTACACCTTC. Translating it yields CAISYQGSNYGYTF.

This sequence joins TRBV5-4 and TRBJ2-7; possible D gene TRBD2, 6 bases. V lost 0 bases and J 7 bases, leaving 17 bases between the germline ends. The CDR3 is 15 residues long. The germline V gene encodes CDR1 SGHNT and CDR2 YYREEE (reference sequence). The CDR3 DNA follows: TGTGCCAGCAGCTTGGTGTGGGAGGACCAGGTTGAGCAGTACTTC. Protein product: CASSLVWEDQVEQYF. Combining the CDR3 with reference TRBV5-4 and TRBJ2-7 gives the whole variable domain ETGVTQSPTHLIKTRGQQVTLRCSSQSGHNTVSWYQQALGQGPQFIFQYYREEENGRGNFPPRFSGLQFPNYSSELNVNALELDDSALYLCASSLVWEDQVEQYFGPGTRLTVT.

The rearrangement joins TRBV2 to TRBJ2-7, with 10 bases aligning to TRBD2. Germline V gives CDR1 SNHLY, CDR2 FYNNEI. The CDR3 contains 15 residues. V lost 7 bases and J lost 3; bases outside the gene matches: 9. CDR3 loop: CASKELAGLVYEQYF. The CDR3 DNA sequence: TGTGCCAGCAAGGAACTAGCGGGGTTGGTCTACGAGCAGTACTTC.

V is TRBV4-1 and J is TRBJ2-7; no firm D call. Trimming removed 3 bases from V and 3 bases from J, with 9 bases in between. CDR3 length: 13 amino acids. The germline CDR1 and CDR2 sequences are MGHRA and YSYEKL. CDR3 protein: CASSQRTGYEQYF. As DNA, the CDR3 is TGCGCCAGCAGCCAGAGGACGGGCTACGAGCAGTACTTC.

V and J are TRBV6-4 and TRBJ1-3, with no clear D. With 9 bases removed from V and 0 bases from J, the gap between germline ends came to 27 bases. The germline V gene encodes CDR1 MRHNA and CDR2 SNTAGT. The CDR3 has 19 amino acids. The CDR3 region is CARRSSEVYHPTSGNTIYF. The CDR3 DNA is TGTGCCAGGCGAAGCAGTGAGGTTTATCACCCTACCTCTGGAAACACCATATATTTT.

V gene TRBV29-1 combines with J gene TRBJ2-2; 7 nucleotides match TRBD2. The CDR3 extends over 14 amino acids. The J segment lost 1 base and the V segment lost 3 bases, leaving 2 bases of the junction unmatched. In germline, CDR1 is SQVTM, CDR2 ANQGSEA. This CDR3 is CSVDVAGNTGELFF. The CDR3 DNA sequence: TGCAGCGTTGACGTAGCGGGGAACACCGGGGAGCTGTTTTTT.

The chain has TRBV5-6 and TRBJ1-1; 10 bases are shared with TRBD1. J lost 3 bases, V lost 3 bases, and 2 bases had no gene match. The CDR3 has 14 amino acids. Germline lookup yields CDR1 SGHDT and CDR2 YYEEEE. The CDR3 loop reads CASSYDRGHTEAFF. The CDR3, as DNA: TGTGCCAGCAGCTACGACAGGGGGCACACTGAAGCTTTCTTT. Combining the CDR3 with reference TRBV5-6 and TRBJ1-1 gives the whole variable domain DAGVTQSPTHLIKTRGQQVTLRCSPKSGHDTVSWYQQALGQGPQFIFQYYEEEERQRGNFPDRFSGHQFPNYSSELNVNALLLGDSALYLCASSYDRGHTEAFFGQGTRLTVV.

The V gene is TRBV19, the J gene TRBJ2-3; D might be TRBD2 (6 bases). CDR3 length: 16 amino acids. V was cut by 7 bases and J by 4 bases, with 21 bases left in between. Germline CDR1 and CDR2: LNHDA and SQIVND (reference sequence). The CDR3 loop is CASTATQRAGADTQYF. DNA for the CDR3: TGTGCCAGTACCGCTACCCAGCGGGCCGGGGCAGATACGCAGTATTTT. The full variable domain, its missing parts supplied by reference TRBV19 and TRBJ2-3, is DGGITQSPKYLFRKEGQNVTLSCEQNLNHDAMYWYRQDPGQGLRLIYYSQIVNDFQKGDIAEGYSVSREKKESFPLTVTSAQKNPTAFYLCASTATQRAGADTQYFGPGTRLTVL.

This chain connects TRBV20-1 to TRBJ1-1; D unresolved. CDR1 is DFQATT and CDR2 is SNEGSKA in the germline V gene (reference sequence). V was shortened by 0 bases and J by 9 bases, with 8 bases between the two germline ends. The CDR3 is 11 amino acids. The CDR3 sequence is CSAREVGKAFF. The CDR3 nucleotides are TGCAGTGCTAGAGAAGTCGGTAAAGCTTTCTTT.

Note on this clone: The sample has other DNA sequences that encode this CDR3 too. This chain uses TRBV19 with TRBJ1-1; D is possibly TRBD1 (5 bases). V was trimmed by 9 bases and J by 5 bases, leaving 13 bases between them. CDR1 is LNHDA, CDR2 SQIVND, per germline (reference sequence). The CDR3 consists of 12 residues. Here the CDR3 DNA reads TGTGCCAGCCGGCCCGGGGGAACTGAAGCTTTCTTT. As protein: CASRPGGTEAFF.